This T cell receptor beta chain originates from a study of blood T cell repertoires in COVID-19. Study at large: From the United States, Italy and Spain came samples of acute and convalescent COVID-19.

J gave up 0 bases and V 5 bases, and 6 bases lay outside the gene matches. There are 15 residues in the CDR3. Germline-derived CDR1 and CDR2 are SGHTA and FQGTGA. TCRdb keeps only in-frame clones here, not all; method: immunoSEQ multiplex PCR. Of 290,000 or so clones in the sample, about nine tenths were seen once. The Seattle site enrolled patients during active infection and followed them longitudinally. The TCR originated in a woman under 40 with COVID-19, enrolled during active disease. The sample was peripheral blood. The J gene is TRBJ2-7, the V gene TRBV7-3, with 8 bases identical to TRBD1. The CDR3 loop reads CASSETGALSYEQYF. In DNA, the CDR3 is TGTGCCAGCAGCGAGACAGGGGCCCTCTCCTACGAGCAGTACTTC.